This T cell receptor (beta chain) was identified during a study of T cell responses to AZD1222 COVID-19 vaccine. Study-wide findings and caveats: Dominant CD4 TCR responses targeted spike regions 160-218 and 743-854. Donors were chiefly white British, with a greater number of females, and clonal diversity was perhaps underestimated. With two AZD1222 doses given, Spike-specific TCR breadth and depth both rose.

The CDR3 runs 13 residues. V was shortened by 1 base and J by 6 bases, with 6 bases between the two germline ends. Looked up from germline, CDR1 is SGHVS and CDR2 is FQNEAQ. Timing groups of about 4 and about 12 weeks for second doses were pooled. As concerns this clone: Antigen: not known.

Assay: immunoSEQ multiplex PCR; the TCRdb copy retains only in-frame clones and omits some. The repertoire includes 150,000 to 190,000 clones, 90% to 95% of them detected once, and about 1.4% sits in the top ten. The chain employs TRBV7-8 and TRBJ2-2, with no clear D. The material was peripheral blood, obtained 28 days after the second AZD1222 dose. The clonotype originates from an adult who received the AZD1222 COVID-19 vaccine. The CDR3, as DNA: TGTGCCAGCAGCTTAGATTGGGCCGGGGAGCTGTTTTTT. Its translation is CASSLDWAGELFF. Drawing the rest from reference TRBV7-8 and TRBJ2-2, the complete variable domain is GAGVSQSPRYKVAKRGQDVALRCDPISGHVSLFWYQQALGQGPEFLTYFQNEAQLDKSGLPSDRFFAERPEGSVSTLKIQRTQQEDSAVYLCASSLDWAGELFFGEGSRLTVL.